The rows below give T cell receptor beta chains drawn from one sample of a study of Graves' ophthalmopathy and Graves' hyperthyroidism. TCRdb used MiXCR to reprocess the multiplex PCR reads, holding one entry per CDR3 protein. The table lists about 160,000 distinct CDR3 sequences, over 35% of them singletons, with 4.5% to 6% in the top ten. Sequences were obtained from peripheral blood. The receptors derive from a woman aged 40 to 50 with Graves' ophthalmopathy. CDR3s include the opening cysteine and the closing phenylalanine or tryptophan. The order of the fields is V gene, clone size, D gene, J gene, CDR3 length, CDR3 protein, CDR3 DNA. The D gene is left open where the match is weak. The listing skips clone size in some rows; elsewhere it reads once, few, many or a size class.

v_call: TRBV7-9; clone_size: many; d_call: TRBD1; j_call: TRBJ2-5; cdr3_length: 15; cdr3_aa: CASSSGQGRAETQYF; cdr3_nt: TGTGCCAGCAGCTCGGGACAGGGCAGAGCGGAGACCCAGTACTTC
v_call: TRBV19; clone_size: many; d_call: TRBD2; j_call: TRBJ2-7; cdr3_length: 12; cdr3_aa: CAVSGRASEQYF; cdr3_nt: TGTGCCGTAAGCGGGAGGGCTTCCGAGCAGTACTTC
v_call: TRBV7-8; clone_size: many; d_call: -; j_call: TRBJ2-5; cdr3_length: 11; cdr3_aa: CASRVQETQYF; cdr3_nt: TGTGCCAGCAGGGTGCAAGAGACCCAGTACTTC
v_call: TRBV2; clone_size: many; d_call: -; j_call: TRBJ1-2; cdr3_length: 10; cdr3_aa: CASSDGGYTF; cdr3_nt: TGTGCCAGCAGTGATGGTGGCTACACCTTC
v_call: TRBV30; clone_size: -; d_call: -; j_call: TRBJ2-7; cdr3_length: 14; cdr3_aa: CAWSEAGQPYEQYF; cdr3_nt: TGTGCCTGGAGTGAGGCAGGCCAACCCTACGAGCAGTACTTC
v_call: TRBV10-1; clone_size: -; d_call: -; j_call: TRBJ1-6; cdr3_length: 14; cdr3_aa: CASSDPGKDSPLHF; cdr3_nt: TGCGCCAGCAGTGACCCGGGGAAGGATTCACCCCTCCACTTT
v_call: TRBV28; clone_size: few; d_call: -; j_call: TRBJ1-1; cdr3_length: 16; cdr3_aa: CASSPIPYWGNTEAFF; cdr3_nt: TGTGCCAGCAGTCCTATCCCTTATTGGGGGAACACTGAAGCTTTCTTT
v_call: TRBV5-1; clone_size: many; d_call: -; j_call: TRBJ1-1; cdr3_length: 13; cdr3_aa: CASSGGTYTEAFF; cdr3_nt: TGCGCCAGCAGCGGCGGGACCTACACTGAAGCTTTCTTT
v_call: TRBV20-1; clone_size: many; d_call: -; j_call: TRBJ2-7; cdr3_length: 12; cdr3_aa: CSARSGQYEQYF; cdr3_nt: TGCAGTGCTAGATCAGGGCAATACGAGCAGTACTTC
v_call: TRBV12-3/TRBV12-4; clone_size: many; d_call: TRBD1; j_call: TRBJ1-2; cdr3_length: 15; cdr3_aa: CASSLFSTGEDGYTF; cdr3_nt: TGTGCCAGCAGTTTATTCTCTACAGGGGAGGACGGCTACACCTTC
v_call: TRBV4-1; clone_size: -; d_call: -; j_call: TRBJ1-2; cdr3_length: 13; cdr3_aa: CASSHKTGYGYTF; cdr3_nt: TGCGCCAGCAGCCATAAAACAGGCTATGGCTACACCTTC
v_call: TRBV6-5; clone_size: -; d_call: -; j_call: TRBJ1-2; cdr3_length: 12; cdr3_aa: CASRYRDDGYTF; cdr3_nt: TGTGCCAGCAGGTACAGGGATGATGGCTACACCTTC
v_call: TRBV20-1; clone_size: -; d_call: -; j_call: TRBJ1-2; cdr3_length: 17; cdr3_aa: CSASHRASAQFPYGYTF; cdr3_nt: TGCAGTGCCAGTCACAGGGCCTCAGCCCAATTTCCCTATGGCTACACCTTC
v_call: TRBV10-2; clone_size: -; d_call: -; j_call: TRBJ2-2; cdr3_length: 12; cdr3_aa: CASKRDAGELFF; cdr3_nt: TGCGCCAGCAAGAGGGACGCCGGGGAGCTGTTTTTT
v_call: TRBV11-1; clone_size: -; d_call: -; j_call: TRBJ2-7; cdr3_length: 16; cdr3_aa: CASSPRTGIQSYEQYF; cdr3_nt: TGTGCCAGCAGCCCGCGGACCGGCATTCAATCCTACGAGCAGTACTTC
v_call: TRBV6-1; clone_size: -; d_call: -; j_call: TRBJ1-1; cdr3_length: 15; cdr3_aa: CASSGGDLGGTEAFF; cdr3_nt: TGTGCCAGCAGTGGGGGGGACCTGGGCGGCACTGAAGCTTTCTTT
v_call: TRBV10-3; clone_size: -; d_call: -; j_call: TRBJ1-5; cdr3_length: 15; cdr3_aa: CAISDGQRQNQPQHF; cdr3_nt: TGTGCCATCAGCGACGGACAGAGACAAAATCAGCCCCAGCATTTT
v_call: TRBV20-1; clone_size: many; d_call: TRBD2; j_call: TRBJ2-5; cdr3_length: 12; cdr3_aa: CSAALAGETQYF; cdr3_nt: TGCAGTGCTGCTCTAGCGGGAGAGACCCAGTACTTC
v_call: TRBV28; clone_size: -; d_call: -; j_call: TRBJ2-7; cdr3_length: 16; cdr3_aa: CAIVPSTGLVGYEQYF; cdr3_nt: TGTGCCATCGTACCCTCTACTGGGTTGGTAGGCTACGAGCAGTACTTC
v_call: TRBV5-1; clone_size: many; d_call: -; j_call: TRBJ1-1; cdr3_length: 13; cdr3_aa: CASSIQGLSEAFF; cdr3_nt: TGCGCCAGCAGCATCCAGGGTCTCTCTGAAGCTTTCTTT
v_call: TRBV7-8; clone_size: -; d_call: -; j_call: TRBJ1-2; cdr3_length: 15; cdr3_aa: CASSLAHGANYGYTF; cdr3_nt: TGTGCCAGCAGCTTAGCCCACGGCGCTAACTATGGCTACACCTTC
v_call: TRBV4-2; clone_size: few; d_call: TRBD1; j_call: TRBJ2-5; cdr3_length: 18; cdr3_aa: CASRRTGGAGDFQETQYF; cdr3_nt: TGTGCCAGCAGGAGAACAGGGGGCGCCGGGGACTTCCAAGAGACCCAGTACTTC
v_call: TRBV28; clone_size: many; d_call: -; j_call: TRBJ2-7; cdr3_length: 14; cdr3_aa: CASRKQRGLDEQYF; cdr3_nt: TGTGCCAGCAGAAAACAACGGGGGCTTGACGAGCAGTACTTC
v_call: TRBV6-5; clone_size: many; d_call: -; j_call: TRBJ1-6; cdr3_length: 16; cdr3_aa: CASSYGDDSSNSPLHF; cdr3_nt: TGTGCCAGCAGTTACGGGGATGACAGTTCGAATTCACCCCTCCACTTT
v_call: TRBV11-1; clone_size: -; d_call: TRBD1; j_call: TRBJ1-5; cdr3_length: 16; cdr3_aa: CASSLGYRGSNQPQHF; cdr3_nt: TGTGCCAGCAGCTTAGGGTACAGGGGCTCCAATCAGCCCCAGCATTTT
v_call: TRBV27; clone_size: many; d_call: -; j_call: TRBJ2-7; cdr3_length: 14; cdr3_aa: CASSLTGTAYEQYF; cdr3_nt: TGTGCCAGCAGTTTAACAGGGACCGCCTACGAGCAGTACTTC
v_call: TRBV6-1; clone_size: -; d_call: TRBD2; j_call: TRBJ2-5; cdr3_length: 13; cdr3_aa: CASIAGGIKTQYF; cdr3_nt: TGTGCCAGCATAGCGGGAGGGATAAAGACCCAGTACTTC
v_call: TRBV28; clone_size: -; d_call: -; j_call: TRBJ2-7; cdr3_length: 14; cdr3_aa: CASSIPGTWDEQYF; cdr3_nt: TGTGCCAGCAGTATTCCCGGGACCTGGGACGAGCAGTACTTC
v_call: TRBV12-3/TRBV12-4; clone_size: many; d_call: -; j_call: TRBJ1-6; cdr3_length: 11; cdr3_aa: CASSLNSPLHF; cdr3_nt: TGTGCCAGCAGTTTAAATTCACCCCTCCACTTT
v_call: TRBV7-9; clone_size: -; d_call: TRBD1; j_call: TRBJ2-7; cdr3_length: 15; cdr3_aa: CASSRGQKTLAEQYF; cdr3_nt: TGTGCCAGCAGCCGGGGACAGAAGACCCTTGCCGAGCAGTACTTC
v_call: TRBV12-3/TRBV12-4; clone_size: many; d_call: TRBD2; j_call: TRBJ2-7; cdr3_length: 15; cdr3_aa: CASSFGTSGFYEQYF; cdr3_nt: TGTGCCAGCAGTTTCGGGACTAGCGGATTCTACGAGCAGTACTTC
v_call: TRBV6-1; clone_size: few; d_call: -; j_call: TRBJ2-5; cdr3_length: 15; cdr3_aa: CASSPMQGRLETQYF; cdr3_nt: TGTGCCAGCAGTCCCATGCAGGGCCGATTGGAGACCCAGTACTTC
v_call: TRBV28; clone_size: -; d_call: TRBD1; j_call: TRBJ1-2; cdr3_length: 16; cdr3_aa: CASSSMGGTGDYGYTF; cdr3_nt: TGTGCCAGCAGTTCTATGGGGGGGACAGGGGACTATGGCTACACCTTC
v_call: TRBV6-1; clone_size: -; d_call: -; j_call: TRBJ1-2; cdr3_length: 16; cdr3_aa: CASSGTPHQGVYGYTF; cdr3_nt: TGTGCCAGCAGTGGAACTCCACACCAGGGAGTCTATGGCTACACCTTC
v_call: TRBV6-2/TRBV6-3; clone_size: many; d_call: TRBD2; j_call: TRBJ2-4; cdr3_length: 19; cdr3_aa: CASSYSTVAGGLAKNIQYF; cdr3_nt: TGTGCCAGCAGTTACTCGACAGTAGCGGGGGGGCTTGCCAAAAACATTCAGTACTTC
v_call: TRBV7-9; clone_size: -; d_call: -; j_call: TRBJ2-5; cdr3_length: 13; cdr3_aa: CASSLFAQETQYF; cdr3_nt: TGTGCCAGCAGCTTATTTGCCCAAGAGACCCAGTACTTC
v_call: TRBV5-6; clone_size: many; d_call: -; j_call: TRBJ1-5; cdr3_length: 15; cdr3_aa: CASSLALQGSQPQHF; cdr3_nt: TGTGCCAGCAGCTTGGCCTTACAGGGAAGCCAGCCCCAGCATTTT
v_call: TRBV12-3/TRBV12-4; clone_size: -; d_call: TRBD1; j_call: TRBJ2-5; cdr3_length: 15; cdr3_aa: CASSGKNGQGETQYF; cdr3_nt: TGTGCCAGCAGTGGGAAAAACGGACAGGGAGAGACCCAGTACTTC
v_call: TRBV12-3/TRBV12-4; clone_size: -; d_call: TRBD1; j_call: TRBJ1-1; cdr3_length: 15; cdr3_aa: CASSFPGQGHTEAFF; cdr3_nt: TGTGCCAGCAGTTTTCCAGGACAGGGCCACACTGAAGCTTTCTTT
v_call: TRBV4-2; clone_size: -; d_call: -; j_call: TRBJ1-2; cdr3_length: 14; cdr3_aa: CASSQDGGRYGYTF; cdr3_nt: TGTGCCAGCAGCCAAGATGGAGGTAGATATGGCTACACCTTC
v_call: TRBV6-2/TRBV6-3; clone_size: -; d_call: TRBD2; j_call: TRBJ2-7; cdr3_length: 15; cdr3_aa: CASSYAASGLYEQYF; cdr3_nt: TGTGCCAGCAGTTACGCGGCTAGCGGGCTCTACGAGCAGTACTTC
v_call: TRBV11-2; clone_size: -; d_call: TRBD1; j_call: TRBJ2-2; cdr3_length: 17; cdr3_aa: CASSFVGGPEGTGELFF; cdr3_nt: TGTGCCAGCAGCTTTGTAGGGGGCCCCGAAGGGACCGGGGAGCTGTTTTTT
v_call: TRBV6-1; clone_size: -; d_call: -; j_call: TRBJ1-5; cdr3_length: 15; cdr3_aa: CASNTAAYSNQPQHF; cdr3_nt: TGTGCCAGCAACACGGCCGCGTATAGCAATCAGCCCCAGCATTTT
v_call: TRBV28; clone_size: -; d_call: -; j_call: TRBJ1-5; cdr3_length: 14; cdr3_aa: CASCLTLSNQPQHF; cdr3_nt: TGTGCCAGCTGTTTGACATTGAGCAATCAGCCCCAGCATTTT
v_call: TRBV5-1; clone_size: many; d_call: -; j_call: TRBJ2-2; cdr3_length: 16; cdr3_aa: CASSLDPPSLAGELFF; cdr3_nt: TGCGCCAGCAGCTTGGACCCGCCTAGTCTAGCCGGGGAGCTGTTTTTT
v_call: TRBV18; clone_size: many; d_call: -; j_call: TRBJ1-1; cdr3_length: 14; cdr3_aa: CASSPGPQNTEAFF; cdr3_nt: TGTGCCAGCTCCCCGGGACCCCAGAACACTGAAGCTTTCTTT
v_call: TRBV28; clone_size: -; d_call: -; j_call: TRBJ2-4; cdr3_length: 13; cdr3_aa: CASSLPRADIQYF; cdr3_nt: TGTGCCAGCAGTCTCCCCCGGGCGGACATTCAGTACTTC
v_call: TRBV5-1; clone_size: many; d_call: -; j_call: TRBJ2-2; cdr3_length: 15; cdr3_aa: CASSLALGTTGELFF; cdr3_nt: TGCGCCAGCAGCTTGGCTCTGGGGACCACCGGGGAGCTGTTTTTT
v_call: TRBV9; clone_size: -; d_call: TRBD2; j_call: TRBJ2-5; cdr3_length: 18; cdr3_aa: CASSAAGTTHTYQETQYF; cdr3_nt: TGTGCCAGCAGCGCCGCGGGGACTACACACACCTACCAAGAGACCCAGTACTTC
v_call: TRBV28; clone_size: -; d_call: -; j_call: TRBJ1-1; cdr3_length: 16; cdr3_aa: CASSYGLGGRNTEAFF; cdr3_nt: TGTGCCAGCAGTTACGGTTTGGGGGGGCGTAACACTGAAGCTTTCTTT